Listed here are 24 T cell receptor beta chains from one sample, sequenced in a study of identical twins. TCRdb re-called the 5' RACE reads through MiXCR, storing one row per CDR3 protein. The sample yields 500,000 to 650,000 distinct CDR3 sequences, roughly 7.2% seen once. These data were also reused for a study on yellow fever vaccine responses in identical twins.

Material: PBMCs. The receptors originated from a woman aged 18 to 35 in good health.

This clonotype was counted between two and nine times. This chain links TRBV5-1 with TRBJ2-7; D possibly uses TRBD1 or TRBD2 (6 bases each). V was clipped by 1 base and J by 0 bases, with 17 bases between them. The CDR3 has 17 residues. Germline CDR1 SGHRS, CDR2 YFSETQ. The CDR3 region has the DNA TGCGCCAGCAGCTTGCCCGGCACGGGGGCCTTCTCCTACGAGCAGTACTTC. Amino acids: CASSLPGTGAFSYEQYF.

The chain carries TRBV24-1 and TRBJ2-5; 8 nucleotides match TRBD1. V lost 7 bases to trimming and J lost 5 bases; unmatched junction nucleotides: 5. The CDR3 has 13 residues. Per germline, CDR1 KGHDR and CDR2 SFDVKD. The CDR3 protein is CATRGPGGETQYF. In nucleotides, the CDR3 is TGTGCCACCAGAGGACCAGGGGGCGAGACCCAGTACTTC.

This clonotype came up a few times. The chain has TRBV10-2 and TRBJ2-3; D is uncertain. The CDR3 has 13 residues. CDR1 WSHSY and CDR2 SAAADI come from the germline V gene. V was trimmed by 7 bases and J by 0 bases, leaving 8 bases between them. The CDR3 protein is CASMTPSTDTQYF. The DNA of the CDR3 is TGCGCCAGCATGACCCCAAGCACAGATACGCAGTATTTT.

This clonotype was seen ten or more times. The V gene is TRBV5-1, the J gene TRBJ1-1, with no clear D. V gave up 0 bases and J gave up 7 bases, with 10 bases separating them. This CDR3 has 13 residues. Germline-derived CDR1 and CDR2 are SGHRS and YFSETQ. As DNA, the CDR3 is TGCGCCAGCAGCTTGGACCTCCGAGGTGAAGCTTTCTTT. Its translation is CASSLDLRGEAFF.

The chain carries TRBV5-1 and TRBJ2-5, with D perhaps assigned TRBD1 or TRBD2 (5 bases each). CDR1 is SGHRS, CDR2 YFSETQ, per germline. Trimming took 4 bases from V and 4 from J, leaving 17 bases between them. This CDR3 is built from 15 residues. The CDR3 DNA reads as TGCGCCAGCAGCAAACGGGACGGCGGACTAGAGACCCAGTACTTC. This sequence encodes CASSKRDGGLETQYF.

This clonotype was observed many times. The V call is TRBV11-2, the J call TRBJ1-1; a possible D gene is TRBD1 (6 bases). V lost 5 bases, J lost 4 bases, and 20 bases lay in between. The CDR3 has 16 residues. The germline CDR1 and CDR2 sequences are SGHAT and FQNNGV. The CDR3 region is CASSPFSRGRGTEAFF. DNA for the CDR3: TGTGCCAGCAGCCCTTTCTCCAGGGGTAGGGGCACTGAAGCTTTCTTT.

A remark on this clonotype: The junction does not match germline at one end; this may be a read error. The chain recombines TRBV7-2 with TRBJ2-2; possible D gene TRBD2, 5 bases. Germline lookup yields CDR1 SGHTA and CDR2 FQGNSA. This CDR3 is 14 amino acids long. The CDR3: CASSFTQNTGEPFF. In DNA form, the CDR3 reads TGTGCCAGCAGCTTCACACAGAACACCGGGGAGCCGTTTTTT.

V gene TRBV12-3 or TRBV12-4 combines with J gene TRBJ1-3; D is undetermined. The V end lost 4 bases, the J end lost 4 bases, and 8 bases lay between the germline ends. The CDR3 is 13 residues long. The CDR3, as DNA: TGTGCCAGCAGTTCTTTTAACGGAAACACCATATATTTT. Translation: CASSSFNGNTIYF.

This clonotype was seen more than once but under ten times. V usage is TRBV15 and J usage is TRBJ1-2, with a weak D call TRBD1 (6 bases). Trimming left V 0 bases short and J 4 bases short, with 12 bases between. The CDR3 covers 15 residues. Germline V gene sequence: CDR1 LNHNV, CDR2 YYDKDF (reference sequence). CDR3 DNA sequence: TGTGCCACCAGCAGAGAGGCAACAGGGCCCTATGGCTACACCTTC. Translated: CATSREATGPYGYTF.

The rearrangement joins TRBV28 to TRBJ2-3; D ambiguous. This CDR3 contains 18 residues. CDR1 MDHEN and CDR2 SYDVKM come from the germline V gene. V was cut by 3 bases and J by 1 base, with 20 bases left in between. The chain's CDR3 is CASSFRDPSRPRTDTQYF. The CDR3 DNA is TGTGCCAGCAGTTTTCGTGACCCGAGCAGGCCCCGCACAGATACGCAGTATTTT.

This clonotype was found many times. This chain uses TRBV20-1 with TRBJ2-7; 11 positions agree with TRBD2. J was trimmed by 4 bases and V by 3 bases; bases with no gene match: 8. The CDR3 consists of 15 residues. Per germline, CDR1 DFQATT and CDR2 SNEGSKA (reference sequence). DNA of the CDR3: TGCAGTGCTAGGGAGACTAGCGGGATATGGTACGAGCAGTACTTC. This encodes CSARETSGIWYEQYF.

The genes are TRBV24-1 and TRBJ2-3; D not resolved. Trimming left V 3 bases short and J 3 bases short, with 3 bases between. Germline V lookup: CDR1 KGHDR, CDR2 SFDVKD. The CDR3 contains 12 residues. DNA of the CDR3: TGTGCCACCAGTGATGATACAGATACGCAGTATTTT. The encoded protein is CATSDDTDTQYF.

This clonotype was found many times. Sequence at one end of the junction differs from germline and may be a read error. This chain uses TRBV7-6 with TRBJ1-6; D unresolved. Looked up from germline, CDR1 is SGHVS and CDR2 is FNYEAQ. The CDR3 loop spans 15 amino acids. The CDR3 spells CASSLETVGLSPLHF. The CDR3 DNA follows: TGTGCCAGCAGTTTAGAGACTGTGGGCCTTTCACCCCTCCACTTT.

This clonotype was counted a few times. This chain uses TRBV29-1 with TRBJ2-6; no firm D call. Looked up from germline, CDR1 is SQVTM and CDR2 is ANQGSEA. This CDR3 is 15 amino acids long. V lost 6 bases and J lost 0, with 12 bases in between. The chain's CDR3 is CSVAGKYSGANVLTF. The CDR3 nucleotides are TGCAGCGTAGCAGGAAAATACTCTGGGGCCAACGTCCTGACTTTC.

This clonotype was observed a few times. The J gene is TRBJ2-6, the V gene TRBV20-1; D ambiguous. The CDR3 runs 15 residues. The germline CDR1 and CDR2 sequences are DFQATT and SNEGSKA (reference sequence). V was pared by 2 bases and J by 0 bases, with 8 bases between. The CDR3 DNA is TGCAGTGCTAGAACTGGGTACTCTGGGGCCAACGTCCTGACTTTC. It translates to CSARTGYSGANVLTF.

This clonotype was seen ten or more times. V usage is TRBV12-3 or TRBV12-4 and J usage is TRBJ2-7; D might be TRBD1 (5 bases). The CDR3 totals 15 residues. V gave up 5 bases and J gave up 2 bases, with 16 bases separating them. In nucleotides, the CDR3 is TGTGCCAGCAGTCCTCAGGGTGGACCCACCTACGAGCAGTACTTC. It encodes CASSPQGGPTYEQYF.

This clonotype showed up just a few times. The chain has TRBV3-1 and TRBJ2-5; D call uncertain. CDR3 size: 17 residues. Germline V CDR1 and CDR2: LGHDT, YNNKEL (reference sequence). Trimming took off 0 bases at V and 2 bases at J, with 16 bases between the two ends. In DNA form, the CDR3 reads TGTGCCAGCAGCCAAGATCTGTGGCTGGCGGAACAAGAGACCCAGTACTTC. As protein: CASSQDLWLAEQETQYF.

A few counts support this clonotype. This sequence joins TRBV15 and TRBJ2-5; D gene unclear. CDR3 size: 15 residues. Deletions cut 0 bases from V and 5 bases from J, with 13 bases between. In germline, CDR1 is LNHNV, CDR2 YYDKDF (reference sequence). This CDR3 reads CATSRDPATWETQYF. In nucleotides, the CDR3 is TGTGCCACCAGCAGAGATCCTGCAACTTGGGAGACCCAGTACTTC.

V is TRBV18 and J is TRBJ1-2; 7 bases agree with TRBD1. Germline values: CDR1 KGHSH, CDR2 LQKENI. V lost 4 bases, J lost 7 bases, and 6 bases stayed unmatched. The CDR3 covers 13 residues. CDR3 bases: TGTGCCAGCTCACAGGGACAGAGCACTGGCTACACCTTC. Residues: CASSQGQSTGYTF.

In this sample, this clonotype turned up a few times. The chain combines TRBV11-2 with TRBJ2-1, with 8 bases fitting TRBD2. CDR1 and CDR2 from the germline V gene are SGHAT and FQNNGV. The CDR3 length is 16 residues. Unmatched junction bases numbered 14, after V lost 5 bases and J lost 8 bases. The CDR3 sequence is CASSRGMGLEVDEQFF. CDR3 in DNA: TGTGCCAGCAGCCGAGGAATGGGACTAGAGGTCGATGAGCAGTTCTTC.

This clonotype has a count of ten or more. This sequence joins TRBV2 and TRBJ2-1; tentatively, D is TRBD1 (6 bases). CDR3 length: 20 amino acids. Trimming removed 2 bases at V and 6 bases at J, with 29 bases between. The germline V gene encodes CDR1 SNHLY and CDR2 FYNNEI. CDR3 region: CASSERVKGLGATRGNEQFF. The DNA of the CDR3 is TGTGCCAGCAGTGAAAGGGTAAAGGGCTTGGGGGCAACCCGAGGCAATGAGCAGTTCTTC.

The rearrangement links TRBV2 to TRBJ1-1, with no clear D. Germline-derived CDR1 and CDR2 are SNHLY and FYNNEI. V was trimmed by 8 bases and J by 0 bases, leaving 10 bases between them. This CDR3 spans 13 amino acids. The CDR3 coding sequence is TGTGCCAGCCTCAGAGATATGAACACTGAAGCTTTCTTT. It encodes CASLRDMNTEAFF. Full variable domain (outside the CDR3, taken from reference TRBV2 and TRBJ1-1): EPEVTQTPSHQVTQMGQEVILRCVPISNHLYFYWYRQILGQKVEFLVSFYNNEISEKSEIFDDQFSVERPDGSNFTLKIRSTKLEDSAMYFCASLRDMNTEAFFGQGTRLTVV.

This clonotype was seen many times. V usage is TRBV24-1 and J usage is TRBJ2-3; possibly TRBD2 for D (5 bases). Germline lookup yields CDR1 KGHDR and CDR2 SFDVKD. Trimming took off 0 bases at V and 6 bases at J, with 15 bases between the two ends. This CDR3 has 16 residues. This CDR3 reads CATSDLAFGGTDTQYF. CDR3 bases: TGTGCCACCAGTGATTTGGCTTTTGGAGGTACCGATACGCAGTATTTT.

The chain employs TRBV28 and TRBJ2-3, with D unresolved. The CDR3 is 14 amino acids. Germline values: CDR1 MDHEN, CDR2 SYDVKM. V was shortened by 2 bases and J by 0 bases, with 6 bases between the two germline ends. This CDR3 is CASSLSVSTDTQYF. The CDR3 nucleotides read TGTGCCAGCAGTTTAAGCGTTAGCACAGATACGCAGTATTTT.